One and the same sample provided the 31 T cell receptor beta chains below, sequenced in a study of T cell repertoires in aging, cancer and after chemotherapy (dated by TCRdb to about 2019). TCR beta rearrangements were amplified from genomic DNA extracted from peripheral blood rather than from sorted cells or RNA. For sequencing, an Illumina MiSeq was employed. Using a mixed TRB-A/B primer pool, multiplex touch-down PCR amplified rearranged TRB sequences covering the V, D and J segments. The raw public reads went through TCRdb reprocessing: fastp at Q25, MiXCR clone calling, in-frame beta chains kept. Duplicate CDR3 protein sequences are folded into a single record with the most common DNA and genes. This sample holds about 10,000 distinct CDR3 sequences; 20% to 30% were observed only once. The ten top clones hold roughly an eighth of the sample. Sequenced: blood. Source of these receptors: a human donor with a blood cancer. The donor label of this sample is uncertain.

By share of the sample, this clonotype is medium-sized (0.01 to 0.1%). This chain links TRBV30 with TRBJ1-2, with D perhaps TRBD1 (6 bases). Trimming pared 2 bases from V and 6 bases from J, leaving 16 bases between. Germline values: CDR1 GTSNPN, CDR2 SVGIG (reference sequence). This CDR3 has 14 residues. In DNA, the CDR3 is TGTGCCTGGAGTCCCTCGGACAGAGCTCATGGCTACACCTTC. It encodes CAWSPSDRAHGYTF.

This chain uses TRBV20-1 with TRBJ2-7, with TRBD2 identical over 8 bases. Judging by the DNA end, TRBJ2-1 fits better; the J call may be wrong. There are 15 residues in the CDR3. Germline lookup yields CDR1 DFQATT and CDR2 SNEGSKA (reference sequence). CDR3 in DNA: TGCAGTGCTAGCAAGCTAGCGGGCCCTTGGAATGAGCAGTTCTTC. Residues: CSASKLAGPWNEQFF.

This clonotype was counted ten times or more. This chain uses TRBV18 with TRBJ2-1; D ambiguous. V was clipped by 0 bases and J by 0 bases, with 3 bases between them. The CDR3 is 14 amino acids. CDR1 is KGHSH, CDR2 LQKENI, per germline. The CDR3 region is CASSPPSSYNEQFF. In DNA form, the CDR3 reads TGTGCCAGCTCACCACCGAGCTCCTACAATGAGCAGTTCTTC.

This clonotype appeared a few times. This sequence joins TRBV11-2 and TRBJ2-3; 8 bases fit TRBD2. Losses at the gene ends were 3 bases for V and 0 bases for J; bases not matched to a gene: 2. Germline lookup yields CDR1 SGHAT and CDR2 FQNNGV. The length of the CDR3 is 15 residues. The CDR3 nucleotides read TGTGCCAGCAGCTTGACGGGAGGGAGCACAGATACGCAGTATTTT. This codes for CASSLTGGSTDTQYF. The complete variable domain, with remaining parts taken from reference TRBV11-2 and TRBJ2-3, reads EAGVAQSPRYKIIEKRQSVAFWCNPISGHATLYWYQQILGQGPKLLIQFQNNGVVDDSQLPKDRFSAERLKGVDSTLKIQPAKLEDSAVYLCASSLTGGSTDTQYFGPGTRLTVL.

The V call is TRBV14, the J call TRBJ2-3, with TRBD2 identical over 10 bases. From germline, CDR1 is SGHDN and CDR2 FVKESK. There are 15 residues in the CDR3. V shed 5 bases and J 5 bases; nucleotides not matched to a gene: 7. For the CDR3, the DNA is TGTGCCAGCAGCGGTTGGGAGCGGGAGGGAGATACGCAGTATTTT. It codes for CASSGWEREGDTQYF.

The CDR3 reads CASSLGQPNHSPLHF. In DNA, the CDR3 is TGTGCCAGCAGCCTGGGACAGCCTAACCATTCACCCCTCCACTTT. The chain couples TRBV27 to TRBJ1-6; 7 bases match TRBD1. This CDR3 comprises 15 residues. Germline CDR1 MNHEY, CDR2 SMNVEV (reference sequence). V shed 6 bases, J shed 8 bases, and the junction held 10 bases outside the gene matches.

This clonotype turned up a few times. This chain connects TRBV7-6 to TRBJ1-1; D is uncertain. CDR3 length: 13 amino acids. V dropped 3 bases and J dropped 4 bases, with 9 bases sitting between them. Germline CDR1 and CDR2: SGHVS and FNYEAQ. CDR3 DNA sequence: TGTGCCAGCAGCTTGTCTGGGGTCACTGAAGCTTTCTTT. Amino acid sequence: CASSLSGVTEAFF.

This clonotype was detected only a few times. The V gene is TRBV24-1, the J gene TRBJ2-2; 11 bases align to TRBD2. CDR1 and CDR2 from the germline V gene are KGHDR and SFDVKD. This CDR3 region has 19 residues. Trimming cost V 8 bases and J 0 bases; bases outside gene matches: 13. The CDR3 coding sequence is TGTGCCACCACGGGACGGAGGACTAGCGGGCCCTCGAACACCGGGGAGCTGTTTTTT. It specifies CATTGRRTSGPSNTGELFF.

CDR3 region: CASSYSRIASGSSHTQYF. The DNA of the CDR3 is TGTGCCAGCAGTTACTCGAGAATTGCTAGCGGGAGCTCGCATACCCAGTACTTC. The chain recombines TRBV6-2 or TRBV6-3 with TRBJ2-5; TRBD2 aligns across 10 bases. Germline CDR1 reads MNHEY; CDR2 reads SVGEGT. The trim removed 0 bases at V and 8 bases at J, leaving 15 bases unmatched. The CDR3 spans 18 residues.

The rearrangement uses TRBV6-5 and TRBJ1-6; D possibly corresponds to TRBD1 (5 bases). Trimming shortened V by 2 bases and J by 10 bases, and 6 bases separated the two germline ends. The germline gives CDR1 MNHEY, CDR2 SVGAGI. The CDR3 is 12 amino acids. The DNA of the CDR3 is TGTGCCAGCAGTTACCGGGGGTCACCCCTCCACTTT. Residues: CASSYRGSPLHF.

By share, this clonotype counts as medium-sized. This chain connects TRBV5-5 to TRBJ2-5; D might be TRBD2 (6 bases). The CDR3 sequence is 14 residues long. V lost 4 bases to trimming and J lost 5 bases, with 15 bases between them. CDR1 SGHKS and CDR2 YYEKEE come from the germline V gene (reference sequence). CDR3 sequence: CASSDLARVETQYF. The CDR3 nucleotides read TGTGCCAGCAGCGACCTAGCGCGAGTGGAGACCCAGTACTTC.

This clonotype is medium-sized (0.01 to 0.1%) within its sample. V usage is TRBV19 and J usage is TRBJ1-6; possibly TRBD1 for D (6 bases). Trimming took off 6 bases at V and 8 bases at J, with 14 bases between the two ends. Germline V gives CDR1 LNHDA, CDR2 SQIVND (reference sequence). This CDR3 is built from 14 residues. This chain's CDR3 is CASRVDSGDSPLHF. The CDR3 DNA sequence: TGTGCCAGTAGGGTGGACAGTGGGGATTCACCCCTCCACTTT. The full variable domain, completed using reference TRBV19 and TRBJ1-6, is DGGITQSPKYLFRKEGQNVTLSCEQNLNHDAMYWYRQDPGQGLRLIYYSQIVNDFQKGDIAEGYSVSREKKESFPLTVTSAQKNPTAFYLCASRVDSGDSPLHFGNGTRLTVT.

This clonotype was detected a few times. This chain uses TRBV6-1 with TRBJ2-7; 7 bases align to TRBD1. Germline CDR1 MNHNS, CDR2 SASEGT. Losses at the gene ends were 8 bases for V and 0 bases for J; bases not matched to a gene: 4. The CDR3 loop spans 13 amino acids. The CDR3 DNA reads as TGTGCCAGCTCCAGGACAGGCTCCTACGAGCAGTACTTC. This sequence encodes CASSRTGSYEQYF.

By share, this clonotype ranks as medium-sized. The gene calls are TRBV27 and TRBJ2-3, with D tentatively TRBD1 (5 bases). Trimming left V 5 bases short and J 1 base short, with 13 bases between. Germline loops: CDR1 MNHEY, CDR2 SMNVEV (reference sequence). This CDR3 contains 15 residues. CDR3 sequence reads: CASSLFEGGTDTQYF. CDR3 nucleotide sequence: TGTGCCAGCAGTCTTTTTGAAGGGGGCACAGATACGCAGTATTTT.

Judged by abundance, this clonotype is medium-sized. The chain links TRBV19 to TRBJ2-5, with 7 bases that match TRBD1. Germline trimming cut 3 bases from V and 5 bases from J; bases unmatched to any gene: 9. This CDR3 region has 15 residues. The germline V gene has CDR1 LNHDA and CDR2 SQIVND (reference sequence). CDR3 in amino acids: CASSIPRGLGETQYF. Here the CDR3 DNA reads TGTGCCAGTAGTATCCCAAGGGGGCTGGGGGAGACCCAGTACTTC.

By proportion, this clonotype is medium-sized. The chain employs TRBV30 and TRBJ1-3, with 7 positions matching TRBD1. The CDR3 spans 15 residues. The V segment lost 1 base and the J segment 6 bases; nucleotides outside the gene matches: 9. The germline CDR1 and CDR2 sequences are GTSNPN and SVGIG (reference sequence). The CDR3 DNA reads TGTGCCTGGAGTGCCGGGGCAGGGGGTGAAAACACCATATATTTT. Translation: CAWSAGAGGENTIYF.

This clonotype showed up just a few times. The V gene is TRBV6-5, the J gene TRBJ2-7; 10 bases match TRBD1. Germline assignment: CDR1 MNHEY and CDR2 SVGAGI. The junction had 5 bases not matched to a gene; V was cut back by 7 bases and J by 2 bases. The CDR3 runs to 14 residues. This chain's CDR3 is CASTLGTGAYEQYF. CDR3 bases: TGTGCCAGCACCTTAGGGACAGGGGCCTACGAGCAGTACTTC.

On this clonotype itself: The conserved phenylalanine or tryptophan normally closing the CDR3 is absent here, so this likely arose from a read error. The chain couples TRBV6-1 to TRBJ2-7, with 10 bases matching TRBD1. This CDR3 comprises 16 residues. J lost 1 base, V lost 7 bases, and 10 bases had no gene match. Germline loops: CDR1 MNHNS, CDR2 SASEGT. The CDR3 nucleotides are TGTGCCAGCACTCCATTACCGGGACAGGGGTCCTACGAGCAGTACTAC. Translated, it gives CASTPLPGQGSYEQYY.

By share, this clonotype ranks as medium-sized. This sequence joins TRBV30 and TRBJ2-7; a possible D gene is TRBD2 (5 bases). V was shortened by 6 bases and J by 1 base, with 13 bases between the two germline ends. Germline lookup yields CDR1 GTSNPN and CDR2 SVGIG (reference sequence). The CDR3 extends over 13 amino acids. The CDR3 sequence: CACKRTKSYEQYF. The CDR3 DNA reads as TGTGCCTGTAAGCGGACCAAATCCTACGAGCAGTACTTC.

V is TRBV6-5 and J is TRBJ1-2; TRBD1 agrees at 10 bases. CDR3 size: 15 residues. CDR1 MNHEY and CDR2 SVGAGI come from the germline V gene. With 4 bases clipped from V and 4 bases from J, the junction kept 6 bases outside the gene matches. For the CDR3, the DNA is TGTGCCAGCAGTTGTGGGACAGGGGATGCCTATGGCTACACCTTC. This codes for CASSCGTGDAYGYTF.

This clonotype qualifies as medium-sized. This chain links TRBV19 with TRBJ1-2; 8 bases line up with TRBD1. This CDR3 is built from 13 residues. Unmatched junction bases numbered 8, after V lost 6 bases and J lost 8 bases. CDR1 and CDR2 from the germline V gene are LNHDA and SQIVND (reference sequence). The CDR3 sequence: CASSMDRAEGYTF. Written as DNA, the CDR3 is TGTGCCAGTAGCATGGACAGGGCGGAGGGCTACACCTTC.

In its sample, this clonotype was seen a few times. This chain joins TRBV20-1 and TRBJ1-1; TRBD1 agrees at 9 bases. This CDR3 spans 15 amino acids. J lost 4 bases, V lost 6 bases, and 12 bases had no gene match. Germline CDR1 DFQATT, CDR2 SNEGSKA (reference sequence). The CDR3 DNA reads TGCAGTGCGGAGGACAGGGGCTATGGTGGCACTGAAGCTTTCTTT. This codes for CSAEDRGYGGTEAFF.

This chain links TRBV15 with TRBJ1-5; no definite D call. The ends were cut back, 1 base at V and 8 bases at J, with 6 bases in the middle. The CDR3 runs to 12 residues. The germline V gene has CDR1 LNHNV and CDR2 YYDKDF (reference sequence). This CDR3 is CATSRAWEPQHF. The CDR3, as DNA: TGTGCCACCAGCAGAGCCTGGGAGCCCCAGCATTTT.

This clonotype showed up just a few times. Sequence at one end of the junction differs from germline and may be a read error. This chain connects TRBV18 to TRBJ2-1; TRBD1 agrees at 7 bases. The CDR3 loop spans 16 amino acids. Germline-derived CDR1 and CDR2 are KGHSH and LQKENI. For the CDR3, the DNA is TGTGCCAGCGCGACGTCCGGGACAGTCTCCCACAATGAGCAGTTCTTC. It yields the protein CASATSGTVSHNEQFF.

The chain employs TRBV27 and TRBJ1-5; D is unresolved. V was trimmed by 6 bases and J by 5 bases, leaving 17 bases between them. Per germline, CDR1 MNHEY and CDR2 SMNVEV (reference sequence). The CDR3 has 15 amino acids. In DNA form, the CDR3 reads TGTGCCAGCAGCACTCTAGGGAGATCGGATCAGCCCCAGCATTTT. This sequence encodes CASSTLGRSDQPQHF.

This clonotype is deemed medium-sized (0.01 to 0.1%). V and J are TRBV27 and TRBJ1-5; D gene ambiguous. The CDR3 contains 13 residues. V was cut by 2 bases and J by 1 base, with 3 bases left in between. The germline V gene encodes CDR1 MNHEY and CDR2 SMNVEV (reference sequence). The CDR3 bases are TGTGCCAGCAGTTTAGGGAGCAATCAGCCCCAGCATTTT. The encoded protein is CASSLGSNQPQHF.

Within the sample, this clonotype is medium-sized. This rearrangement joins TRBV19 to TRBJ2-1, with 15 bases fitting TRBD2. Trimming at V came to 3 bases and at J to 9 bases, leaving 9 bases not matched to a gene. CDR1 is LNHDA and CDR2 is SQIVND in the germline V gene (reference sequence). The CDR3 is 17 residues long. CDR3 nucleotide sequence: TGTGCCAGTAGTATCGGAGGGACTAGCGGGAGGACGGGTGAGCAGTTCTTC. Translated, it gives CASSIGGTSGRTGEQFF. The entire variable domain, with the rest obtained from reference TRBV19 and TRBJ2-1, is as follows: DGGITQSPKYLFRKEGQNVTLSCEQNLNHDAMYWYRQDPGQGLRLIYYSQIVNDFQKGDIAEGYSVSREKKESFPLTVTSAQKNPTAFYLCASSIGGTSGRTGEQFFGPGTRLTVL.

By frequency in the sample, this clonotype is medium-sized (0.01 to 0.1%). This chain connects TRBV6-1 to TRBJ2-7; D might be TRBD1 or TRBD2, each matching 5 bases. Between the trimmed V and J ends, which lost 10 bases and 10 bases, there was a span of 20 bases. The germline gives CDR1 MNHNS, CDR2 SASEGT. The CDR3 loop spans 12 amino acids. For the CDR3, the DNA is TGTGCCACCTCCCCAGAGGGGATAACTCAGTACTTC. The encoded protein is CATSPEGITQYF.

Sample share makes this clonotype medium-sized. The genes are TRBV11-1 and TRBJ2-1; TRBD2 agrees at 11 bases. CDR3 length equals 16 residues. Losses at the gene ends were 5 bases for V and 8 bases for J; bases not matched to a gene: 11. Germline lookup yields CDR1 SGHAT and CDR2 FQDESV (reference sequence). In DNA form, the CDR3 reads TGTGCCAGCAGCCTGCATAGCGGGAGGGCCCTGGATGAGCAGTTCTTC. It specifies CASSLHSGRALDEQFF.

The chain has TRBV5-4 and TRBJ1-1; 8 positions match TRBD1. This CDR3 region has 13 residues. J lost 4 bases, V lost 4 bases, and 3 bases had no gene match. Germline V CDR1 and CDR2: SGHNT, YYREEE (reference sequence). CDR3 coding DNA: TGTGCCAGCAGCCGGACAGGGTTCACTGAAGCTTTCTTT. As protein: CASSRTGFTEAFF.

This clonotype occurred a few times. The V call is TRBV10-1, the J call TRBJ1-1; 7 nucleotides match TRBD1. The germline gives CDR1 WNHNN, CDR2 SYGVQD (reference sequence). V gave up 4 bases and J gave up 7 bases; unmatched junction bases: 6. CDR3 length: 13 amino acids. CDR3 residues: CASSVDRDGEAFF. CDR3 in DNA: TGCGCCAGCAGTGTAGACAGGGACGGTGAAGCTTTCTTT.